Many counts were recorded for the clone carrying this T cell receptor beta chain. Its antigen is still unknown. With a duration under 3 months, ophthalmopathy in the donors showed moderate-to-severe activity, CAS ≥3 and NOSPECS ≥4. Other autoimmune diseases, uncontrolled infections, pregnancy or lactation ruled patients out of participation. PBMCs had their origin in fresh peripheral blood (roughly 9.3 ml). From RNA, the CDR3 regions of TCR beta chains were amplified and sequenced. An opening RT-PCR round employed HTBI primers and preceded a second-round multiplex PCR. TCRdb re-derived calls from the multiplex PCR reads in MiXCR, one entry per CDR3 protein. Of about 220,000 distinct CDR3 sequences in the sample, 20% to 25% were seen once. These data are taken from a study of Graves' ophthalmopathy and Graves' hyperthyroidism. The CDR3 is 17 amino acids. V was pared by 2 bases and J by 3 bases, with 19 bases between.

Findings and limits, study-wide: Blood contained most expanded thyroid clonotypes exceeding 0.001 frequency.

The TCR originated in a woman aged 45-65 years with Graves' ophthalmopathy. V gene TRBV12-3 or TRBV12-4 combines with J gene TRBJ1-2, with D maybe TRBD1 (6 bases). Sequenced input: peripheral blood. CDR3 amino acids: CASSLFPGQGRDYGYTF. The CDR3 DNA reads as TGTGCCAGCAGTTTATTCCCAGGGCAGGGGAGGGACTATGGCTACACCTTC.